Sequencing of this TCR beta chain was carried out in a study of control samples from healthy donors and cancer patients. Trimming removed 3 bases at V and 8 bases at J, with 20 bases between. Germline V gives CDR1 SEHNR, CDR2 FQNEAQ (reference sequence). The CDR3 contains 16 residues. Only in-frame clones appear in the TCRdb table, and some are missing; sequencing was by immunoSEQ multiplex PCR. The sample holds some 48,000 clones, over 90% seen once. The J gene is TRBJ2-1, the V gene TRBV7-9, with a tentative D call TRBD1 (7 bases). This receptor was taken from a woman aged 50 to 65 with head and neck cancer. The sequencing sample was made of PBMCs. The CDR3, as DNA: TGTGCCAGCAGCTTTAGTACAGGGGACTTAGGCGATGAGCAGTTCTTC. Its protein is CASSFSTGDLGDEQFF. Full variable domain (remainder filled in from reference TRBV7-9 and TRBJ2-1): DTGVSQNPRHKITKRGQNVTFRCDPISEHNRLYWYRQTLGQGPEFLTYFQNEAQLEKSRLLSDRFSAERPKGSFSTLEIQRTEQGDSAMYLCASSFSTGDLGDEQFFGPGTRLTVL.